This T cell receptor (beta chain) was profiled in a study of blood T cell repertoires in COVID-19. On the study more broadly: From the United States, Italy and Spain came samples of acute and convalescent COVID-19. Nucleic acid was either cDNA or gDNA, and it came from T cells, B-cell-depleted T cells, or PBMCs.

Study processing details: Reference gene primer amplification gave estimated nucleated cell counts. Produced via immunoSEQ multiplex PCR; TCRdb's table is partial and in-frame only. For V, J and clone size, that table is used; D and trimming come from the DNA. The data contain some 160,000 clones, about 90% of them singletons. The length of the CDR3 is 14 residues. V was pared by 2 bases and J by 4 bases, with 5 bases of the junction left unmatched. Germline assignment: CDR1 GTSNPN and CDR2 SVGIG (reference sequence). V usage is TRBV30 and J usage is TRBJ1-5, with 7 nucleotides matching TRBD1. The receptor's source is a man aged 55 to 70 with acute or convalescent COVID-19. The source material was peripheral blood. The chain's CDR3 is CAWSRAGGNQPQHF. CDR3 nucleotides: TGTGCCTGGAGTAGGGCAGGGGGAAATCAGCCCCAGCATTTT.